A selection of T cell receptor beta chains follows, all from one sample in a study of CD8+CD57+ T cells in acquired aplastic anemia. TCRdb independently ran MiXCR on the reads; one entry per CDR3 protein. In the table there are 150,000 to 200,000 distinct CDR3 sequences, more than 60% of which are singletons. The sequenced sample consisted of sorted CD4+, CD8+, or CD8+CD57+ T cells (not recorded which) from PBMCs. Receptors originate from a human donor with aplastic anemia. Each CDR3 is given with its conserved first and last residue. D genes are given only for firm matches. Clone size is given for some rows only: seen once, a few or many times, or a class if the clone is expanded.

j_call clone_size d_call v_call cdr3_aa cdr3_nt
TRBJ1-6 many NA TRBV7-9 CASSSSLAPRDSPLHF TGTGCCAGCAGCAGCTCTCTGGCCCCAAGGGATTCACCCCTCCACTTT
TRBJ2-2 NA NA TRBV10-1 CASSVDTGGLFF TGCGCCAGCAGTGTCGACACCGGGGGGCTGTTTTTT
TRBJ2-7 many NA TRBV7-9 CASSLSGSLNYEQYF TGTGCCAGCAGCTTATCGGGATCCTTGAACTACGAGCAGTACTTC
TRBJ1-4 few NA TRBV20-1 CSARDGPEKLFF TGCAGTGCTAGAGATGGGCCCGAAAAACTGTTTTTT
TRBJ2-7 many NA TRBV6-1 CASSEALQGQGREQYF TGTGCCAGCAGTGAAGCGCTTCAGGGTCAGGGACGAGAGCAGTACTTC
TRBJ2-7 NA NA TRBV20-1 CSARVYEQYF TGCAGTGCTAGGGTTTACGAGCAGTACTTC
TRBJ2-7 NA TRBD2 TRBV10-3 CAISEWASGSYEQYF TGTGCCATCAGTGAGTGGGCTAGCGGGAGCTACGAGCAGTACTTC
TRBJ2-7 NA TRBD2 TRBV7-3 CASSLVGLAGYEQYF TGTGCCAGCAGCTTAGTGGGACTAGCGGGATACGAGCAGTACTTC
TRBJ2-1 NA TRBD2 TRBV29-1 CSSEGLEGGNSYNEQFF TGCAGCTCTGAGGGACTAGAGGGGGGTAACTCCTACAATGAGCAGTTCTTC
TRBJ1-1 many NA TRBV20-1 CSARIRSNTEAFF TGCAGTGCTAGAATTAGATCGAACACTGAAGCTTTCTTT
TRBJ1-6 NA NA TRBV20-1 CSAHGGPSSPLHF TGCAGTGCCCATGGAGGGCCGAGTTCACCCCTCCACTTT
TRBJ2-1 many NA TRBV11-2 CASSLDQGVLYNEQFF TGTGCCAGCAGCTTAGATCAAGGGGTACTCTACAATGAGCAGTTCTTC
TRBJ2-5 NA NA TRBV7-2 CASSLAPEETQYF TGTGCCAGCAGCTTAGCGCCTGAGGAGACCCAGTACTTC
TRBJ2-2 many NA TRBV19 CASSIGTDTGELFF TGTGCCAGTAGTATCGGGACTGACACCGGGGAGCTGTTTTTT
TRBJ2-1 NA TRBD1 TRBV24-1 CATSDFNGQGNEQFF TGTGCCACCAGTGATTTTAATGGACAGGGGAATGAGCAGTTCTTC
TRBJ2-7 NA NA TRBV7-8 CASSLAGHSYEQYF TGTGCCAGCAGCTTAGCGGGACATTCCTACGAGCAGTACTTC
TRBJ2-5 NA TRBD2 TRBV10-1 CASSRTSTETQYF TGCGCCAGCAGTAGGACTAGCACGGAGACCCAGTACTTC
TRBJ1-4 NA TRBD1 TRBV4-3 CASSQPRDRGRGKLFF TGCGCCAGCAGCCAACCCCGGGACAGGGGTCGTGGAAAACTGTTTTTT
TRBJ1-2 many NA TRBV12-3/TRBV12-4 CASSFVWDYGYTF TGTGCCAGCAGTTTTGTTTGGGACTATGGCTACACCTTC
TRBJ2-5 NA NA TRBV15 CATSREVFRVGETQYF TGTGCCACCAGCAGAGAGGTCTTTCGGGTGGGGGAGACCCAGTACTTC
TRBJ2-7 NA NA TRBV5-1 CASSLAQGAYEQYF TGCGCCAGCAGCTTGGCACAGGGCGCCTACGAGCAGTACTTC
TRBJ2-7 NA NA TRBV7-8 CASSSRRDWSYEQYF TGTGCCAGCAGCTCACGTCGGGACTGGTCCTACGAGCAGTACTTC
TRBJ2-7 many NA TRBV5-1 CASSYGEGGPGEQYF TGCGCCAGCAGCTACGGAGAGGGGGGGCCTGGAGAGCAGTACTTC
TRBJ2-3 NA NA TRBV12-3/TRBV12-4 CASSLRSGSADTQYF TGTGCCAGCAGCTTGCGGTCCGGGTCCGCAGATACGCAGTATTTT
TRBJ2-3 NA NA TRBV10-3 CAISVGRLTSTDTQYF TGTGCCATCAGTGTGGGCAGGCTCACTAGCACAGATACGCAGTATTTT
TRBJ1-1 few NA TRBV29-1 CSVDGQNTEAFF TGCAGCGTAGACGGTCAGAACACTGAAGCTTTCTTT
TRBJ2-3 NA NA TRBV24-1 CATSDLKSTDTQYF TGTGCCACCAGTGATTTAAAAAGCACAGATACGCAGTATTTT
TRBJ2-3 NA TRBD1 TRBV20-1 CSAALDRGTTDTQYF TGCAGTGCGGCTTTAGACAGGGGAACCACAGATACGCAGTATTTT
TRBJ2-7 medium-sized NA TRBV7-2 CASSIGYSYEQYF TGTGCCAGCAGCATCGGATACTCCTACGAGCAGTACTTC
TRBJ1-1 NA TRBD1 TRBV7-9 CASSLQATGDTEAFF TGTGCCAGCAGCTTACAGGCCACAGGGGACACTGAAGCTTTCTTT
TRBJ2-7 NA NA TRBV11-2 CASKGGASYEQYF TGTGCCAGCAAGGGGGGAGCTTCCTACGAGCAGTACTTC
TRBJ1-5 few NA TRBV20-1 CSASGQSGMDQPQHF TGCAGTGCTAGCGGACAGTCGGGAATGGATCAGCCCCAGCATTTT
TRBJ1-2 many NA TRBV20-1 CSARDRVTGHYGYTF TGCAGTGCTAGAGATCGAGTGACAGGTCACTATGGCTACACCTTC
TRBJ2-1 once TRBD1 TRBV9 CASSGPGTGGDEQFF TGTGCCAGCAGCGGACCCGGGACAGGGGGCGATGAGCAGTTCTTC
TRBJ2-7 NA NA TRBV6-6 CASSHFGKDYEQYF TGTGCCAGCAGTCACTTCGGGAAAGACTACGAGCAGTACTTC
TRBJ1-1 NA NA TRBV2 CASRGGVAFF TGTGCCAGCAGGGGGGGGGTGGCTTTCTTT
TRBJ2-7 NA TRBD2 TRBV2 CASRAGTNEQYF TGTGCCAGCCGGGCCGGGACTAACGAGCAGTACTTC
TRBJ2-7 NA TRBD2 TRBV5-5 CASSLVGSGGPYEQYF TGTGCCAGCAGCTTAGTTGGGAGCGGGGGACCCTACGAGCAGTACTTC
TRBJ2-5 NA NA TRBV24-1 CATSGGSEGTQYF TGTGCCACCAGTGGAGGTAGCGAAGGGACCCAGTACTTC
TRBJ2-7 NA NA TRBV10-3 CAIGALGGGWQYF TGTGCCATCGGGGCGCTCGGTGGGGGTTGGCAGTACTTC
TRBJ2-3 once NA TRBV7-2 CASSSFTTDTQYF TGTGCCAGCAGCTCATTCACCACAGATACGCAGTATTTT
TRBJ1-2 once NA TRBV24-1 CVPFRVAIFLCANYGYTF TGTGTCCCTTTTAGAGTGGCTATATTCTTATGTGCTAACTATGGCTACACCTTC
TRBJ1-3 many NA TRBV12-3/TRBV12-4 CASSLRGYSGNTIYF TGTGCCAGCAGTTTAAGGGGATACTCTGGAAACACCATATATTTT
TRBJ1-2 NA NA TRBV2 CASSEGGPQVGYTF TGTGCCAGCAGTGAAGGGGGGCCTCAGGTGGGCTACACCTTC
TRBJ1-1 NA NA TRBV20-1 CSARAQLAGLNTEAFF TGCAGTGCTAGGGCACAACTAGCGGGGCTGAACACTGAAGCTTTCTTT
TRBJ2-5 NA NA TRBV20-1 CSASQGNRGETQYF TGCAGTGCTAGTCAGGGGAATCGGGGGGAGACCCAGTACTTC
TRBJ1-5 NA NA TRBV29-1 CSVTRGRDGQPQHF TGCAGCGTTACCCGGGGCAGAGACGGTCAGCCCCAGCATTTT
TRBJ1-2 NA NA TRBV7-9 CASSQRAGGTNYGYTF TGCGCCAGCAGCCAACGAGCCGGGGGGACCAACTATGGCTACACCTTC
TRBJ2-7 NA TRBD2 TRBV9 CASSRTSVSYEQYF TGTGCCAGCAGCAGGACTAGCGTATCCTACGAGCAGTACTTC
TRBJ2-1 NA TRBD1 TRBV27 CASSPYRGSYNEQFF TGTGCCAGCAGTCCTTACAGGGGCTCCTACAATGAGCAGTTCTTC
TRBJ2-3 NA NA TRBV25-1 CASRGALTDTQYF TGTGCCAGCAGGGGGGCCCTTACAGATACGCAGTATTTT
TRBJ2-1 once NA TRBV5-1 CASSPFEGEQFF TGCGCCAGCAGCCCATTCGAGGGAGAGCAGTTCTTC
TRBJ2-1 many TRBD2 TRBV9 CASSPTGLAGIYNEQFF TGTGCCAGCAGCCCAACGGGACTAGCGGGGATTTACAATGAGCAGTTCTTC
TRBJ1-6 NA TRBD1 TRBV27 CASSLAGGDSPLHF TGTGCCAGCAGTTTGGCAGGGGGGGACTCACCCCTCCACTTT
TRBJ2-7 few TRBD1 TRBV29-1 CSARRTGAYEQYF TGCAGCGCACGACGGACAGGGGCCTACGAGCAGTACTTC
TRBJ2-7 NA NA TRBV3-1 CASSQVDGYEQYF TGTGCCAGCAGCCAAGTGGATGGTTACGAGCAGTACTTC